The clone carrying this T cell receptor (beta chain) has a count of ten or more. Its specificity is not known. Unmatched junction bases numbered 5, after V lost 2 bases and J lost 0 bases. Germline loops: CDR1 SGHTA, CDR2 FQGNSA. CDR3 length equals 16 residues. This record comes from a study of T cell repertoires in cytomegalovirus infection. Overall study context: TCR beta signatures that were public indicated CMV infection and matching HLA type. Study-wide points: Carriers of CMV and the relevant HLA type were discriminated by public TCR beta frequency.

TCRdb re-called the reads through MiXCR, storing one row per CDR3 protein. The data contain fewer than 200,000 distinct CDR3 sequences, approximately 15% of them singletons. This TCR was recovered from a human donor in good health (CMV status not recorded). Some clones in this sample may be carry-over from other donors' samples. The chain employs TRBV7-2 and TRBJ2-7; 9 nucleotides align to TRBD1. Sequencing was performed on PBMCs. CDR3 in amino acids: CASSLSPDRGSYEQYF. CDR3 DNA: TGTGCCAGCAGCTTATCCCCGGACAGGGGCTCCTACGAGCAGTACTTC.